What follows are 12 T cell receptor beta chains derived from one specimen sequenced in a study of T cells in localized non-small cell lung cancer. Profiled with immunoSEQ multiplex PCR; TCRdb holds only in-frame clones, not every one. Of over 70,000 clones in the sample, approximately 90% were seen once. This sample comprised PBMCs, obtained before any cancer treatment. The receptor source for this set is a woman aged 40-69 years with stage II squamous cell lung carcinoma.

The gene calls are TRBV11-2 and TRBJ1-2, with unresolved D. This CDR3 has 12 residues. The ends were cut back, 0 bases at V and 10 bases at J, with 9 bases in the middle. From germline, CDR1 is SGHAT and CDR2 FQNNGV. This chain's CDR3 is CASSLDDESYTF. CDR3 in DNA: TGTGCCAGCAGCTTAGACGATGAATCCTACACCTTC.

J is TRBJ1-2 and V is TRBV27; the D gene is possibly TRBD1 (6 bases). This CDR3 region has 15 residues. The germline CDR1 and CDR2 sequences are MNHEY and SMNVEV (reference sequence). Trimming stripped 3 bases from V and 2 bases from J, with 13 bases between. Here the CDR3 DNA reads TGTGCCAGCAGTTTTAGTCATGGACAGAACTATGGCTACACCTTC. Translated: CASSFSHGQNYGYTF.

The V gene is TRBV7-9, the J gene TRBJ1-1; D not resolved. This CDR3 comprises 14 residues. Germline V gene lookup returns CDR1 SEHNR and CDR2 FQNEAQ (reference sequence). Trimming took 2 bases from V and 1 from J, leaving 8 bases between them. This CDR3 is CASSLLGQNTEAFF. The CDR3 region has the DNA TGTGCCAGCAGCTTACTAGGGCAGAACACTGAAGCTTTCTTT.

V and J are TRBV27 and TRBJ2-1; possible D gene TRBD2, 6 bases. CDR3 length: 16 residues. Germline values: CDR1 MNHEY, CDR2 SMNVEV (reference sequence). V shed 6 bases and J shed 9 bases, with 24 bases lying between them. For the CDR3, the DNA is TGTGCCAGCAGGCCTAAAAGGACTACCCCTTTTGGTGAGCAGTTCTTC. This codes for CASRPKRTTPFGEQFF.

This clone is a singleton in its sample. The genes are TRBV18 and TRBJ2-5; the D gene could be TRBD1 or TRBD2 (5 bases each). The germline V gene encodes CDR1 KGHSH and CDR2 LQKENI. This CDR3 is 15 amino acids long. V lost 6 bases and J 0 bases, leaving 14 bases between the germline ends. The CDR3 sequence: CASSPDWGYQETQYF. The CDR3 nucleotides are TGTGCCAGCTCCCCGGACTGGGGGTACCAAGAGACCCAGTACTTC. Full variable domain (rest looked up from reference TRBV18 and TRBJ2-5): NAGVMQNPRHLVRRRGQEARLRCSPMKGHSHVYWYRQLPEEGLKFMVYLQKENIIDESGMPKERFSAEFPKEGPSILRIQQVVRGDSAAYFCASSPDWGYQETQYFGPGTRLLVL.

This clone was observed a single time. The rearrangement uses TRBV30 and TRBJ1-4, with D maybe TRBD1 (5 bases). The germline V gene encodes CDR1 GTSNPN and CDR2 SVGIG (reference sequence). The CDR3 totals 13 residues. The ends were cut back, 5 bases at V and 7 bases at J, with 14 bases in the middle. The CDR3 region has the DNA TGTGCCTGGGGACAACACGGGATTGAAAAACTGTTTTTT. Translated: CAWGQHGIEKLFF. The full variable domain, with the rest looked up from reference TRBV30 and TRBJ1-4, is SQTIHQWPATLVQPVGSPLSLECTVEGTSNPNLYWYRQAAGRGLQLLFYSVGIGQISSEVPQNLSASRPQDRQFILSSKKLLLSDSGFYLCAWGQHGIEKLFFGSGTQLSVL.

J is TRBJ1-1 and V is TRBV7-9; D call uncertain. CDR1 and CDR2 from the germline V gene are SEHNR and FQNEAQ (reference sequence). The CDR3 is 12 amino acids. V lost 1 base and J 11 bases, leaving 11 bases between the germline ends. Here the CDR3 DNA reads TGTGCCAGCAGCTTAGAGGGTTTTAGGGCTTTCTTT. It codes for CASSLEGFRAFF.

V and J are TRBV15 and TRBJ2-2, with D perhaps TRBD2 (5 bases). Trimming shortened V by 0 bases and J by 6 bases, and 14 bases separated the two germline ends. The CDR3 extends over 16 amino acids. Per the germline V gene, CDR1 is LNHNV and CDR2 is YYDKDF (reference sequence). The CDR3 protein is CATSREGSRPAGELFF. In DNA form, the CDR3 reads TGTGCCACCAGCAGAGAAGGGAGCAGACCTGCCGGGGAGCTGTTTTTT.

The chain couples TRBV7-8 to TRBJ2-1, with TRBD1 matching 9 bases. The CDR3 covers 16 residues. Germline V gene sequence: CDR1 SGHVS, CDR2 FQNEAQ. The V and J ends lost 5 bases and 4 bases, in that order; junction bases with no gene match: 9. The CDR3 nucleotides are TGTGCCAGCAGCCTTCGGACAGGGGTGGGGTACAATGAGCAGTTCTTC. Translated, it gives CASSLRTGVGYNEQFF.

CDR3 coding DNA: TGCGCCAGCAGCCAAGAGACATCAGGTCAGGTTAATGGCTACACCTTC. Translation gives CASSQETSGQVNGYTF. The rearrangement joins TRBV4-1 to TRBJ1-2; D is uncertain. CDR1 is MGHRA, CDR2 YSYEKL, per germline. V lost 0 bases and J lost 6, with 17 bases in between. The CDR3 extends over 16 amino acids.

This chain uses TRBV20-1 with TRBJ2-5; D possibly corresponds to TRBD2 (6 bases). The CDR3 is 11 residues long. Germline V gene sequence: CDR1 DFQATT, CDR2 SNEGSKA (reference sequence). V was pared by 7 bases and J by 4 bases, with 10 bases between. The CDR3 DNA follows: TGCAGTGTAGCTAGCGCAGAGACCCAGTACTTC. Amino acid sequence: CSVASAETQYF.

This clone was picked up one time. This chain uses TRBV7-9 with TRBJ2-3, with TRBD2 identical over 13 bases. This CDR3 comprises 16 residues. Germline V gene lookup returns CDR1 SEHNR and CDR2 FQNEAQ (reference sequence). V lost 5 bases, J lost 1 base, and 3 bases stayed unmatched. In DNA, the CDR3 is TGTGCCAGCAGCACTGGGACTAGCGGGGGCACAGATACGCAGTATTTT. This codes for CASSTGTSGGTDTQYF.